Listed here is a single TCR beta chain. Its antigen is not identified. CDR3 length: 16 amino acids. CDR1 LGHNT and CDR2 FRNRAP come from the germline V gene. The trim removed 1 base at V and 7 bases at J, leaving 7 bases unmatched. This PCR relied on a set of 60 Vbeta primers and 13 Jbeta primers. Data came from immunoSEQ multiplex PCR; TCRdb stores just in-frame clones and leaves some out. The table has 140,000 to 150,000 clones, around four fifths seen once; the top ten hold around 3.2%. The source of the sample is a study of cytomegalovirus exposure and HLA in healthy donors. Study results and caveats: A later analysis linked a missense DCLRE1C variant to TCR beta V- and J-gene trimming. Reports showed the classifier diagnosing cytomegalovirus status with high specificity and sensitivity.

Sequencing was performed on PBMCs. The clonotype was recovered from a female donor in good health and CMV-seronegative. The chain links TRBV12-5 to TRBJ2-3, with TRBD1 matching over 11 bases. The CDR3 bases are TGTGCTAGTGGTTTGGCATGGGACAGGGGGGGACATACGCAGTATTTT. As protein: CASGLAWDRGGHTQYF.